This T cell receptor (beta chain) comes out of a study of technical replicates of blood from four donors (TCRdb year 2017). Points on this clone: Its recognized antigen is unknown. Per-base qualities were not stored, and no clone one base away is much larger.

The CDR3 sequence holds 16 residues, the cysteine and phenylalanine included. The kept DNA is CDR3 alone, 48 bases in frame from the first base. V is clipped by 1 base and J by 3 bases, and the sequence between their germline boundaries is 12 bases long. The germline V gene encodes CDR1 LNHDA and CDR2 SQIVND (reference sequence). Libraries were prepared through the immunoSEQ multiplex PCR assay. This immuneACCESS table, as held by TCRdb, lists in-frame sequences with V and J called but not all clones. Of the missing ones, under half trace to an unresolved V gene in checked studies; the others have no known cause. In all, the sample holds 83,000 or so clones, and more than 90% of those were seen once. The top ten clones comprise approximately 0.25% of the sample.

The sequenced sample was T cells isolated from PBMCs. The receptor was derived from a human donor in good health. The V and J segments used are TRBV19 and TRBJ2-2; the D gene is perhaps TRBD2, from 6 matching bases. The CDR3 in this case is CASSIVGRKDTGELFF. The bases read TGTGCCAGTAGTATAGTGGGGAGGAAAGACACCGGGGAGCTGTTTTTT.